A selection of T cell receptor beta chains follows, all from one sample in a study of blood T cell repertoires in COVID-19. Profiling relied on immunoSEQ multiplex PCR, and the TCRdb table lists in-frame clones only, not all of them. The repertoire holds some 670,000 clones, with 90% as singletons. The sample taken for sequencing was peripheral blood. The receptors shown here come from a woman under 30 with acute or convalescent COVID-19. Both conserved end residues are part of each CDR3. The order of the fields is clone size, J gene, D gene, V gene, CDR3 protein, CDR3 DNA. D genes are given only for firm matches. The size of a clone is reported for some rows only, either as once, few or many, or as a class for expanded clones.

clone_size: -; j_call: TRBJ1-2; d_call: -; v_call: TRBV12-3/TRBV12-4; cdr3_aa: CASSLAKQYGYTF; cdr3_nt: TGTGCCAGCAGTTTAGCGAAACAGTATGGCTACACCTTC
clone_size: -; j_call: TRBJ1-3; d_call: -; v_call: TRBV19; cdr3_aa: CASSPGSAGNTIYF; cdr3_nt: TGTGCCAGTAGCCCAGGTTCTGCTGGAAACACCATATATTTT
clone_size: -; j_call: TRBJ1-1; d_call: -; v_call: TRBV28; cdr3_aa: CASSLYLAGNTEAFF; cdr3_nt: TGTGCCAGCAGTTTATATTTGGCAGGGAACACTGAAGCTTTCTTT
clone_size: -; j_call: TRBJ1-5; d_call: -; v_call: TRBV2; cdr3_aa: CASSGWLTQPQHF; cdr3_nt: TGTGCCAGCAGTGGTTGGCTTACTCAGCCCCAGCATTTT
clone_size: -; j_call: TRBJ2-3; d_call: -; v_call: TRBV4-3; cdr3_aa: CASSQDWSTRGDTQYF; cdr3_nt: TGCGCCAGCAGCCAAGATTGGTCAACTCGGGGAGATACGCAGTATTTT
clone_size: -; j_call: TRBJ1-3; d_call: -; v_call: TRBV9; cdr3_aa: CASSVAGSADTIYF; cdr3_nt: TGTGCCAGCAGCGTAGCCGGGTCCGCGGACACCATATATTTT
clone_size: -; j_call: TRBJ1-2; d_call: -; v_call: TRBV2; cdr3_aa: CATTPLGGAYGYTF; cdr3_nt: TGTGCCACCACACCACTCGGGGGAGCCTATGGCTACACCTTC
clone_size: -; j_call: TRBJ1-1; d_call: -; v_call: TRBV7-2; cdr3_aa: CASSLIQGLNGAFF; cdr3_nt: TGTGCCAGCAGCCTTATACAGGGCCTGAATGGAGCTTTCTTT
clone_size: -; j_call: TRBJ1-1; d_call: TRBD1; v_call: TRBV19; cdr3_aa: CASSKGELGTGGLNTEAFF; cdr3_nt: TGTGCCAGTAGTAAGGGTGAGTTGGGGACAGGGGGCTTGAACACTGAAGCTTTCTTT
clone_size: -; j_call: TRBJ1-5; d_call: -; v_call: TRBV7-8; cdr3_aa: CASSLYSGGGQPQHF; cdr3_nt: TGTGCCAGCAGCTTATACAGCGGCGGGGGTCAGCCCCAGCATTTT
clone_size: -; j_call: TRBJ1-1; d_call: -; v_call: TRBV5-4; cdr3_aa: CASSWQGIQATEAFF; cdr3_nt: TGTGCCAGCAGTTGGCAGGGTATCCAGGCCACTGAAGCTTTCTTT
clone_size: -; j_call: TRBJ2-2; d_call: TRBD1; v_call: TRBV19; cdr3_aa: CASSPTGGTGELFF; cdr3_nt: TGTGCCAGTAGTCCAACAGGGGGTACCGGGGAGCTGTTTTTT
clone_size: -; j_call: TRBJ2-3; d_call: -; v_call: TRBV5-4; cdr3_aa: CASSPAAGATDTQYF; cdr3_nt: TGTGCCAGCAGCCCGGCGGCGGGGGCCACAGATACGCAGTATTTT
clone_size: -; j_call: TRBJ1-2; d_call: -; v_call: TRBV9; cdr3_aa: CASSAGQAFDYGYTF; cdr3_nt: TGTGCCAGCAGCGCCGGACAAGCCTTTGACTATGGCTACACCTTC
clone_size: -; j_call: TRBJ2-7; d_call: -; v_call: TRBV21-1; cdr3_aa: CASSKARDRAYEQYF; cdr3_nt: TGTGCCAGCAGCAAAGCGCGGGACAGGGCCTACGAGCAGTACTTC
clone_size: few; j_call: TRBJ1-2; d_call: TRBD1; v_call: TRBV6-5; cdr3_aa: CASGRNRGMGGYTF; cdr3_nt: TGTGCCAGCGGGCGAAACAGGGGCATGGGAGGCTACACCTTC
clone_size: -; j_call: TRBJ1-2; d_call: TRBD1; v_call: TRBV5-1; cdr3_aa: CASSPAGTGKPYGYTF; cdr3_nt: TGCGCCAGCAGCCCGGCCGGGACAGGGAAGCCCTATGGCTACACCTTC
clone_size: -; j_call: TRBJ1-6; d_call: -; v_call: TRBV15; cdr3_aa: CATSRESPSSYNSPLHF; cdr3_nt: TGTGCCACCAGCAGAGAGTCCCCGAGCTCCTATAATTCACCCCTCCACTTT
clone_size: -; j_call: TRBJ2-2; d_call: TRBD1; v_call: TRBV7-7; cdr3_aa: CASSPGGPTGELFF; cdr3_nt: TGTGCCAGCAGCCCAGGGGGCCCCACCGGGGAGCTGTTTTTT
clone_size: once; j_call: TRBJ2-7; d_call: -; v_call: TRBV7-8; cdr3_aa: CASSPRRTDFYEQYF; cdr3_nt: TGTGCCAGCAGCCCCCGCCGGACAGATTTCTACGAGCAGTACTTC
clone_size: -; j_call: TRBJ1-1; d_call: TRBD1; v_call: TRBV9; cdr3_aa: CASSVEGTGRTEAFF; cdr3_nt: TGTGCCAGCAGCGTAGAAGGGACAGGTAGAACTGAAGCTTTCTTT
clone_size: -; j_call: TRBJ1-2; d_call: -; v_call: TRBV27; cdr3_aa: CASRPGGSSGNYGYTF; cdr3_nt: TGTGCCAGCCGGCCCGGAGGAAGTTCCGGTAACTATGGCTACACCTTC
clone_size: -; j_call: TRBJ1-1; d_call: -; v_call: TRBV20-1; cdr3_aa: CSLLTLEAFF; cdr3_nt: TGCAGTCTATTAACTCTTGAAGCTTTCTTT